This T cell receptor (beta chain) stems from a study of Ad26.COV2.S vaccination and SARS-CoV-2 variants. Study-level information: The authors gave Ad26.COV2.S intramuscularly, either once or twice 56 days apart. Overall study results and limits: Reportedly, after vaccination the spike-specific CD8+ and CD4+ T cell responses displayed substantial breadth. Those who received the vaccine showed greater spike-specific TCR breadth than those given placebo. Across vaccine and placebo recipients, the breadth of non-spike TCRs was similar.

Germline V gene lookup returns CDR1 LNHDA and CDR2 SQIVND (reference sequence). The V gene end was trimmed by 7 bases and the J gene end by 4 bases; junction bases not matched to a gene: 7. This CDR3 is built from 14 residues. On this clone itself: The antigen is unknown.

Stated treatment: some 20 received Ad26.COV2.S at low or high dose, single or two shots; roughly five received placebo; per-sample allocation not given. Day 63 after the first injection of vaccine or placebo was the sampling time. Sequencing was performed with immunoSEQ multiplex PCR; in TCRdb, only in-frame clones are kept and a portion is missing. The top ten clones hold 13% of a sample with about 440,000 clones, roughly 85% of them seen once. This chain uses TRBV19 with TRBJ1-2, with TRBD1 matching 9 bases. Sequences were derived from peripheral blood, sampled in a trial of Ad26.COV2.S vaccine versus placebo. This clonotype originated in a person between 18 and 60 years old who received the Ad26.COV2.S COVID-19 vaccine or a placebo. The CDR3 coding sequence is TGTGCCAGTATTCCGGGACAGGGCAGCTATGGCTACACCTTC. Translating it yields CASIPGQGSYGYTF.